The present TCR beta chain was sequenced within a study of cytomegalovirus exposure and HLA in healthy donors (dated by TCRdb to the late 2010s). About the study as a whole: The roughly 650 repertoires of the first cohort and the roughly 120 validation repertoires were produced on the same platform, according to a later analysis. A separate validation cohort of over 95 different subjects was used in addition to the roughly 700-subject first cohort. The aim of the study was to test whether cataloging public T cell receptors could identify signatures of past pathogen exposure. To predict cytomegalovirus infection status, the study brought together high-throughput TCR immunosequencing, statistical association of individual TCRs with disease status, and machine learning. Broader findings and caveats from the paper: The study gave a list of 150 to 200 TCR beta chains associated with cytomegalovirus. The authors suggested that the approach could potentially be generalized to other disease states and immunological phenotypes. A later analysis had no HLA typing for the validation cohort, so co-occurrence there was scored across all 110 or so repertoires. In vitro tests confirmed that a few of the cytomegalovirus-associated TCR beta chains recognize cytomegalovirus antigens. Of the cluster scores, roughly 95% were above 0 in a later analysis, which found that TCRs clustered in the first cohort also tended to co-occur in the 120 validation repertoires. Cytomegalovirus status was reported to be diagnosed by the classifier with high specificity and sensitivity in both the original and validation cohorts. Most TCR sequences were seen in very few donors, while some public TCRs were found in many individuals.

The library was produced with the immunoSEQ multiplex PCR assay. Turning to the authors' computational methods: To diagnose cytomegalovirus status from the catalog of TCR beta chain sequences, a statistical classification framework was built. Drawn from immuneACCESS, this table holds only the in-frame rearrangements with V and J called that TCRdb kept. Clones are partly lost; checked studies trace under half to an unresolved V gene and leave the rest unexplained. The V and J calls and clone size come from that table; D and trimming were worked out from the DNA. For this sample the table gives 130,000 to 150,000 clones, of which roughly nine tenths were detected only once. The leading ten clones occupy about 0.7% of the sample. From its cysteine to its phenylalanine, the CDR3 spans 15 amino acids. Only the CDR3 DNA stays, 45 bases, in frame from base 1. Trimming leaves V shorter by 0 bases and J shorter by 8 bases, with the junction holding 9 bases beyond the gene matches. According to the germline V gene, CDR1 reads LGHNA and CDR2 reads YSLEER.

As concerns this clone: The antigen it recognizes is unknown. Per-base quality was not reported, and no clone a single base away is much larger than it.

Donors formed part of the validation cohort, which comprised approximately 130 subjects and was distinct from the first cohort of some 700 subjects. The sequence was collected from a man aged 18 to 29 in good health and CMV-seronegative. The sample was PBMCs. The sequence is built from TRBV4-3 and TRBJ1-2, with 7 bases aligning to TRBD1. In nucleotide form, the sequence is TGCGCCAGCAGCCAAGATGTACAGGGGTTGGAGGGCTACACCTTC. Translation gives CASSQDVQGLEGYTF.